One sample yielded the 27 T cell receptor beta chains listed below, sequenced in a study of T cells in Graves' hyperthyroidism and ophthalmopathy. The TCR beta CDR3 regions underwent amplification using RNA transcripts as the source. Carried out on the TCR CDR3, a first-round RT-PCR used the HTBI primer set. TCRdb recomputed calls from the multiplex PCR reads with MiXCR, one row per CDR3 protein. Altogether approximately 520,000 distinct CDR3 sequences are present, about 20% being singletons, with the ten largest covering 26%. The sample consisted of blood. These receptor sequences come from a man between 18 and 35 years old with Graves' hyperthyroidism.

This clonotype was picked up a small number of times. One base away lies a much larger clone, so this may be a sequencing read error. The V and J genes are TRBV28 and TRBJ1-1; 11 positions agree with TRBD1. The CDR3 loop spans 13 amino acids. Germline assignment: CDR1 MDHEN and CDR2 SYDVKM. The CDR3 here is CVSAGQGATEAFF. The DNA of the CDR3 is TGTGTCAGCGCCGGACAGGGGGCGACTGAAGCTTTCTTT.

This clonotype was counted many times. The genes are TRBV7-8 and TRBJ2-7, with D possibly being TRBD1 (6 bases). Germline V gene data show CDR1 as SGHVS and CDR2 as FQNEAQ. Trimming cost V 0 bases and J 3 bases, with 12 bases left between them. This CDR3 has 15 residues. The CDR3 nucleotides read TGTGCCAGCAGCTTAGCTCCAGGGGTAAGCTACGAGCAGTACTTC. Its protein product is CASSLAPGVSYEQYF.

At least ten counts were recorded for this clonotype. The genes are TRBV6-1 and TRBJ1-2; D not certain. The CDR3 runs 11 residues. The germline CDR1 and CDR2 sequences are MNHNS and SASEGT. The V and J ends lost 1 base and 14 bases respectively, with 11 bases between them. The CDR3 sequence is CASSEETLWTF. As DNA, the CDR3 is TGTGCCAGCAGTGAAGAAACCCTCTGGACCTTC.

This clonotype appeared many times. The chain employs TRBV10-3 and TRBJ1-2, with D uncertain. Per germline, CDR1 ENHRY and CDR2 SYGVKD. This CDR3 has 13 amino acids. Trimming cost V 6 bases and J 2 bases, with 10 bases left between them. The CDR3 coding sequence is TGTGCCATCAGCGTCACAGAAAACTATGGCTACACCTTC. This codes for CAISVTENYGYTF.

This clonotype was picked up many times. The chain couples TRBV2 to TRBJ1-2; no definite D call. The CDR3 consists of 13 residues. V was trimmed by 3 bases and J by 3 bases, leaving 8 bases between them. Per the germline V gene, CDR1 is SNHLY and CDR2 is FYNNEI. CDR3 loop: CASSEKRDYGYTF. As DNA, the CDR3 is TGTGCCAGCAGTGAGAAGCGAGACTATGGCTACACCTTC.

The chain couples TRBV7-3 to TRBJ2-5, with D unclear. CDR1 and CDR2 (germline): SGHTA, FQGTGA. This CDR3 comprises 13 residues. V lost 3 bases to trimming and J lost 5 bases, with 10 bases between them. The CDR3 bases are TGTGCCAGCAGCTTTATCCCGCAGGAGACCCAGTACTTC. It translates to CASSFIPQETQYF.

This chain joins TRBV3-1 and TRBJ2-4; TRBD2 matches 9 bases. The germline gives CDR1 LGHDT, CDR2 YNNKEL (reference sequence). J lost 0 bases, V lost 0 bases, and 6 bases had no gene match. The CDR3 spans 18 residues. The CDR3 sequence: CASSQELAGGLAKNIQYF. The CDR3 nucleotides are TGTGCCAGCAGCCAAGAATTGGCGGGGGGGCTAGCCAAAAACATTCAGTACTTC.

There are many counts of this clonotype. The V call is TRBV20-1, the J call TRBJ2-7; 7 nucleotides match TRBD1. The CDR3 runs 13 residues. CDR1 is DFQATT and CDR2 is SNEGSKA in the germline V gene (reference sequence). Germline trimming cut 4 bases from V and 4 bases from J; bases unmatched to any gene: 7. The CDR3 sequence is CSATRGGSYEQYF. For the CDR3, the DNA is TGCAGTGCTACCAGAGGGGGCTCTTACGAGCAGTACTTC.

This chain connects TRBV6-1 to TRBJ1-6; D is undetermined. V lost 6 bases and J lost 5, with 11 bases in between. The CDR3 sequence is 14 residues long. From germline, CDR1 is MNHNS and CDR2 SASEGT. CDR3 DNA sequence: TGTGCCAGCAGAGGCGGACCAAATAATTCACCCCTCCACTTT. Encoded protein: CASRGGPNNSPLHF.

This clonotype was seen a handful of times. The V and J genes are TRBV10-3 and TRBJ1-6; D is ambiguous. This CDR3 is 14 amino acids long. V was cut by 6 bases and J by 5 bases, with 11 bases left in between. CDR1 is ENHRY and CDR2 is SYGVKD in the germline V gene. CDR3 sequence: CAISPGPNNSPLHF. The CDR3 coding sequence is TGTGCCATCAGCCCCGGGCCTAATAATTCACCCCTCCACTTT.

This clonotype was seen many times. J is TRBJ2-2 and V is TRBV29-1; weak D call: TRBD2 (5 bases). V lost 4 bases to trimming and J lost 6 bases, with 6 bases between them. Looked up from germline, CDR1 is SQVTM and CDR2 is ANQGSEA. The CDR3 extends over 11 amino acids. The DNA for the CDR3 is TGCAGCGTTGCGGGGTCCGGGGAGCTGTTTTTT. Translation: CSVAGSGELFF.

The chain combines TRBV27 with TRBJ2-7; TRBD1 matches 12 bases. The germline gives CDR1 MNHEY, CDR2 SMNVEV (reference sequence). The length of the CDR3 is 15 residues. The trim removed 7 bases at V and 5 bases at J, leaving 9 bases unmatched. This CDR3 reads CASKPGQGARHEQYF. The CDR3 DNA reads as TGTGCCAGCAAACCGGGACAGGGGGCGCGGCACGAGCAGTACTTC.

About this clonotype itself: The junction does not match germline at one end; this may be a read error. The genes are TRBV12-3 or TRBV12-4 and TRBJ2-2, with a possible D match to TRBD1 (6 bases). This CDR3 spans 18 amino acids. CDR3 protein: CASSPGTLKFANTGELCF. The DNA of the CDR3 is TGTGCTAGCAGCCCCGGGACACTAAAGTTCGCGAACACCGGGGAGCTGTGTTTT.

This clonotype was detected ten times or more. The rearrangement joins TRBV16 to TRBJ1-3; D is unresolved. The CDR3 extends over 15 amino acids. CDR1 is KGHSY, CDR2 FQNENV, per germline. Trimming shortened V by 0 bases and J by 1 base, and 7 bases separated the two germline ends. DNA for the CDR3: TGTGCCAGCAGCCAATCCCGGGAGTCTGGAAACACCATATATTTT. Protein: CASSQSRESGNTIYF.

This sequence joins TRBV19 and TRBJ1-5; no firm D call. Looked up from germline, CDR1 is LNHDA and CDR2 is SQIVND (reference sequence). With 7 bases removed from V and 2 bases from J, the gap between germline ends came to 9 bases. This CDR3 contains 13 residues. The CDR3 loop reads CASTGIGNQPQHF. The CDR3 DNA is TGTGCCAGTACGGGGATCGGCAATCAGCCCCAGCATTTT.

The genes are TRBV28 and TRBJ1-2, with 8 bases lining up with TRBD1. Losses at the gene ends were 2 bases for V and 4 bases for J; bases not matched to a gene: 9. CDR1 and CDR2 (germline): MDHEN, SYDVKM. This CDR3 has 16 residues. The CDR3 loop is CASSLRGTGEGYGYTF. The CDR3 nucleotides are TGTGCCAGCAGTTTAAGGGGGACAGGCGAGGGCTATGGCTACACCTTC.

This clonotype showed up many times. The rearrangement links TRBV6-2 or TRBV6-3 to TRBJ2-6; tentatively, D is TRBD1 or TRBD2 (5 bases each). V shed 0 bases and J shed 6 bases, with 12 bases lying between them. The CDR3 is 16 amino acids. Germline V lookup: CDR1 MNHEY, CDR2 SVGEGT. CDR3 in DNA: TGTGCCAGCAGTTACTCGTGGGGGAGCCAGGCCAACGTCCTGACTTTC. Translation gives CASSYSWGSQANVLTF.

This chain uses TRBV12-3 or TRBV12-4 with TRBJ1-5; the D gene is possibly TRBD1 (6 bases). Deletions cut 6 bases from V and 2 bases from J, with 14 bases between. The CDR3 contains 15 residues. This CDR3 reads CASRFSGARNQPQHF. In DNA form, the CDR3 reads TGTGCCAGCAGATTCTCGGGGGCACGCAATCAGCCCCAGCATTTT.

In this sample, this clonotype turned up many times. This chain joins TRBV6-5 and TRBJ2-7; 7 nucleotides align to TRBD1. V lost 2 bases and J lost 7; bases outside the gene matches: 5. There are 13 residues in the CDR3. Germline CDR1 MNHEY, CDR2 SVGAGI. In nucleotides, the CDR3 is TGTGCCAGCAGTTACAGTACGACAGGGGAGCAGTACTTC. It encodes CASSYSTTGEQYF.

This clonotype was seen at least ten times. The V call is TRBV2, the J call TRBJ1-2; D is unclear. The V and J ends lost 0 bases and 4 bases respectively, with 9 bases between them. Germline lookup yields CDR1 SNHLY and CDR2 FYNNEI. This CDR3 comprises 14 residues. The CDR3 loop is CASSEAGIPYGYTF. CDR3 DNA sequence: TGTGCCAGCAGTGAAGCAGGTATTCCCTATGGCTACACCTTC.

A few counts support this clonotype. The chain recombines TRBV24-1 with TRBJ1-1, with a weak D call TRBD1 (6 bases). The CDR3 loop spans 15 amino acids. In germline, CDR1 is KGHDR, CDR2 SFDVKD. Deletions cut 7 bases from V and 1 base from J, with 15 bases between. The CDR3 protein is CATRGAGGRNTEAFF. In DNA form, the CDR3 reads TGTGCCACCAGGGGGGCTGGGGGAAGGAACACTGAAGCTTTCTTT.

The chain links TRBV6-1 to TRBJ2-7; perhaps TRBD2 as D (6 bases). Germline CDR1 is MNHNS and CDR2 is SASEGT. With 0 bases removed from V and 3 bases from J, the gap between germline ends came to 12 bases. CDR3 size: 15 residues. This CDR3 reads CASSEAGGIGYEQYF. The CDR3 nucleotides are TGTGCCAGCAGTGAAGCGGGGGGAATAGGCTACGAGCAGTACTTC.

This clonotype was found once. The chain is built from TRBV6-4 and TRBJ2-5; TRBD2 might be the D (5 bases). Germline V gene data show CDR1 as MRHNA and CDR2 as SNTAGT. The CDR3 covers 15 residues. V lost 6 bases and J lost 0, with 14 bases in between. Written as DNA, the CDR3 is TGTGCCAGCAGAGGACCACTAGTGGACCAAGAGACCCAGTACTTC. This gives the protein CASRGPLVDQETQYF.

This clonotype was seen at least ten times. The chain recombines TRBV6-1 with TRBJ1-5; D is perhaps TRBD1 (6 bases). The CDR3 covers 14 residues. Germline-derived CDR1 and CDR2 are MNHNS and SASEGT. The V end lost 7 bases, the J end lost 3 bases, and 13 bases lay between the germline ends. The CDR3 here is CASTRQAFNQPQHF. The CDR3 coding sequence is TGTGCCAGCACAAGACAGGCTTTCAATCAGCCCCAGCATTTT.

Ten or more counts support this clonotype. The chain uses TRBV11-3 and TRBJ1-5; D is unresolved. There are 8 residues in the CDR3. V dropped 3 bases and J dropped 16 bases, with 4 bases sitting between them. Germline CDR1 reads SGHNT; CDR2 reads YENEEA. Written as DNA, the CDR3 is TGTGCCAGCAGCTTTCCACATTTT. This sequence encodes CASSFPHF.

This clonotype was counted at least ten times. J is TRBJ2-7 and V is TRBV19; D remains ambiguous. The CDR3 contains 13 residues. Per germline, CDR1 LNHDA and CDR2 SQIVND (reference sequence). The V end was cut by 3 bases, the J end by 3 bases, with 9 bases between. The CDR3 here is CASSISAFYEQYF. CDR3 nucleotide sequence: TGTGCCAGTAGTATCTCAGCATTCTACGAGCAGTACTTC.

This clonotype occurred many times. CDR3 residues: CASSYTWDGRDGNQPQHF. CDR3 DNA: TGTGCCAGCAGTTACACGTGGGACGGACGAGATGGCAATCAGCCCCAGCATTTT. V and J are TRBV6-2 or TRBV6-3 and TRBJ1-5; D may be TRBD1 (5 bases). CDR1 is MNHEY and CDR2 is SVGEGT in the germline V gene. With 2 bases removed from V and 2 bases from J, the gap between germline ends came to 19 bases. This CDR3 has 18 amino acids.